This is a list of T cell receptor beta chains from one sample in a study of T cell responses to AZD1222 COVID-19 vaccine. The protocol was immunoSEQ multiplex PCR, while the TCRdb copy is restricted to in-frame clones and leaves out a portion. The table lists over 70,000 clones, 89% of them singletons. This specimen was peripheral blood, taken 28 days after the second AZD1222 dose. The receptors were gathered from an adult who received the AZD1222 COVID-19 vaccine. Both conserved end residues are part of each CDR3. A D gene is named only where the DNA matches it firmly. Expanded clones get a size class; other rows say once, few or many, or leave the size out.

D gene: NA
CDR3 length: 13
V gene: TRBV2
J gene: TRBJ1-5
clone size: NA
CDR3 DNA: TGTGCCAGCAGTGAGGTTGGCAGGCAGCCCCAGCATTTT
CDR3 protein: CASSEVGRQPQHF

D gene: NA
CDR3 length: 14
V gene: TRBV6-5
J gene: TRBJ1-1
clone size: NA
CDR3 DNA: TGTGCCAGCGGGGAGGAGGGAGGTTACACTGAAGCTTTCTTT
CDR3 protein: CASGEEGGYTEAFF

D gene: TRBD1
CDR3 length: 15
V gene: TRBV20-1
J gene: TRBJ1-1
clone size: once
CDR3 DNA: TGCAGTGCTAGTCTGGACAGGCCCATGAACACTGAAGCTTTCTTT
CDR3 protein: CSASLDRPMNTEAFF

D gene: NA
CDR3 length: 11
V gene: TRBV20-1
J gene: TRBJ2-7
clone size: NA
CDR3 DNA: TGCAGTGCTAGGAGGCAGCAGGAGCAGTACTTC
CDR3 protein: CSARRQQEQYF

D gene: NA
CDR3 length: 11
V gene: TRBV20-1
J gene: TRBJ2-7
clone size: NA
CDR3 DNA: TGCAGTGCCCCCATGGTTTTGGAGCAGTACTTC
CDR3 protein: CSAPMVLEQYF

D gene: TRBD1
CDR3 length: 14
V gene: TRBV3-1/TRBV3-2
J gene: TRBJ2-2
clone size: once
CDR3 DNA: TGTGCCAGCAGCCATACAGGGGGAACCGGGGAGCTGTTTTTT
CDR3 protein: CASSHTGGTGELFF

D gene: NA
CDR3 length: 14
V gene: TRBV6-2/TRBV6-3
J gene: TRBJ1-1
clone size: NA
CDR3 DNA: TGTGCCAGCAGTCCGCTGGCAGGGGTTACTGAAGCTTTCTTT
CDR3 protein: CASSPLAGVTEAFF

D gene: NA
CDR3 length: 13
V gene: TRBV9
J gene: TRBJ1-6
clone size: NA
CDR3 DNA: TGTGCCAGCAGCGTAGTTGAGGATTCACCCCTCCACTTT
CDR3 protein: CASSVVEDSPLHF

D gene: NA
CDR3 length: 14
V gene: TRBV7-9
J gene: TRBJ1-5
clone size: few
CDR3 DNA: TGTGCCAGCAGCTCGGACAGTAGCAATCAGCCCCAGCATTTT
CDR3 protein: CASSSDSSNQPQHF

D gene: NA
CDR3 length: 17
V gene: TRBV7-9
J gene: TRBJ1-2
clone size: NA
CDR3 DNA: TGTGCCAGCAGCTCCAAACCAACAGACTGTAGGATCTATGGCTACACCTTC
CDR3 protein: CASSSKPTDCRIYGYTF

D gene: NA
CDR3 length: 13
V gene: TRBV4-2
J gene: TRBJ1-1
clone size: NA
CDR3 DNA: TGTGCCAGCAGCCAGGGTTCGGGGTGGGAAGCTTTCTTT
CDR3 protein: CASSQGSGWEAFF

D gene: TRBD1
CDR3 length: 16
V gene: TRBV5-5
J gene: TRBJ2-2
clone size: NA
CDR3 DNA: TGTGCCAGCAGCCCCCTTAGAGGGGGCAAAACCGGGGAGCTGTTTTTT
CDR3 protein: CASSPLRGGKTGELFF

D gene: TRBD1
CDR3 length: 15
V gene: TRBV11-2
J gene: TRBJ1-2
clone size: NA
CDR3 DNA: TGTGCCAGCAGCTCCTCCCGGACAGGGATTTATGGCTACACCTTC
CDR3 protein: CASSSSRTGIYGYTF

D gene: NA
CDR3 length: 14
V gene: TRBV27
J gene: TRBJ1-2
clone size: NA
CDR3 DNA: TGTGCCAGCAGTTCCAATTGGACACCTTATGGCTACACCTTC
CDR3 protein: CASSSNWTPYGYTF

D gene: TRBD1
CDR3 length: 16
V gene: TRBV10-2
J gene: TRBJ2-7
clone size: NA
CDR3 DNA: TGCGCCAGCAGTGATCTCCACGGACAGGGTAGCTACGAGCAGTACTTC
CDR3 protein: CASSDLHGQGSYEQYF

D gene: NA
CDR3 length: 15
V gene: TRBV7-9
J gene: TRBJ1-5
clone size: NA
CDR3 DNA: TGTGCCAGCAGCTTAGGAGGGCCTAGCAATCAGCCCCAGCATTTT
CDR3 protein: CASSLGGPSNQPQHF

D gene: NA
CDR3 length: 12
V gene: TRBV11-3
J gene: TRBJ1-3
clone size: NA
CDR3 DNA: TGTGCCAGCAGCTTTAATGGAAACACCATATATTTT
CDR3 protein: CASSFNGNTIYF

D gene: TRBD1
CDR3 length: 14
V gene: TRBV11-2
J gene: TRBJ1-4
clone size: NA
CDR3 DNA: TGTGCCAGCAGCTTAAAGGGGGCTCTAGAAAAACTGTTTTTT
CDR3 protein: CASSLKGALEKLFF

D gene: NA
CDR3 length: 17
V gene: TRBV5-6
J gene: TRBJ2-7
clone size: NA
CDR3 DNA: TGTGCCAGCAGCTTGTGGGCCAGACGGGGAACCCTCTACGAGCAGTACTTC
CDR3 protein: CASSLWARRGTLYEQYF

D gene: NA
CDR3 length: 18
V gene: TRBV11-3
J gene: TRBJ1-2
clone size: once
CDR3 DNA: TGTGCCAGCAGCTTAGAAGGGTACCCCCTGCAAGCTAACTATGGCTACACCTTC
CDR3 protein: CASSLEGYPLQANYGYTF

D gene: NA
CDR3 length: 14
V gene: TRBV5-6
J gene: TRBJ2-3
clone size: NA
CDR3 DNA: TGTGCCAGCAGCTTGGTTCGGGGAATAGATACGCAGTATTTT
CDR3 protein: CASSLVRGIDTQYF

D gene: NA
CDR3 length: 14
V gene: TRBV9
J gene: TRBJ2-6
clone size: once
CDR3 DNA: TGTGCCAGCACCCAGGGGCGCGGGGCCAACGTCCTGACTTTC
CDR3 protein: CASTQGRGANVLTF

D gene: NA
CDR3 length: 17
V gene: TRBV9
J gene: TRBJ2-1
clone size: NA
CDR3 DNA: TGTGCCAGCAGCGTAGGATTGAGGGATCTCCCCATCAATGAGCAGTTCTTC
CDR3 protein: CASSVGLRDLPINEQFF

D gene: NA
CDR3 length: 16
V gene: TRBV7-9
J gene: TRBJ2-3
clone size: NA
CDR3 DNA: TGTGCCAGCAGCTCCCCACAGGACAGTTACACAGATACGCAGTATTTT
CDR3 protein: CASSSPQDSYTDTQYF

D gene: TRBD2
CDR3 length: 14
V gene: TRBV9
J gene: TRBJ2-1
clone size: NA
CDR3 DNA: TGTGCCAGCAGCGTAGCGGGAGGCAACCATGAGCAGTTCTTC
CDR3 protein: CASSVAGGNHEQFF

D gene: NA
CDR3 length: 13
V gene: TRBV7-8
J gene: TRBJ2-7
clone size: NA
CDR3 DNA: TGTGCCAGCAGCTTAACAGGGCCCAACGAGCAGTACTTC
CDR3 protein: CASSLTGPNEQYF

D gene: NA
CDR3 length: 15
V gene: TRBV7-6
J gene: TRBJ2-3
clone size: few
CDR3 DNA: TGTGCCAGCAGCTCCCCGAGGGGAACAGCAGATACGCAGTATTTT
CDR3 protein: CASSSPRGTADTQYF

D gene: NA
CDR3 length: 14
V gene: TRBV27
J gene: TRBJ2-3
clone size: once
CDR3 DNA: TGTGCCAGCAGTTTTGATTGGGGCACAGATACGCAGTATTTT
CDR3 protein: CASSFDWGTDTQYF

D gene: NA
CDR3 length: 13
V gene: TRBV2
J gene: TRBJ2-7
clone size: NA
CDR3 DNA: TGTGCCAGCAGTGTGGGATTCTCCTACGAGCAGTACTTC
CDR3 protein: CASSVGFSYEQYF

D gene: NA
CDR3 length: 15
V gene: TRBV18
J gene: TRBJ2-2
clone size: NA
CDR3 DNA: TGTGCCAGCTCACCGGCAGGGGGGAGCACCGGGGAGCTGTTTTTT
CDR3 protein: CASSPAGGSTGELFF

D gene: TRBD2
CDR3 length: 18
V gene: TRBV5-1
J gene: TRBJ2-3
clone size: NA
CDR3 DNA: TGCGCCAGCAGCTCGGGACTAGCGGGGGGCCGTAGCACAGATACGCAGTATTTT
CDR3 protein: CASSSGLAGGRSTDTQYF

D gene: NA
CDR3 length: 13
V gene: TRBV7-8
J gene: TRBJ2-2
clone size: NA
CDR3 DNA: TGTGCCAGCAGCTTATATGGCACCGGGGAGCTGTTTTTT
CDR3 protein: CASSLYGTGELFF

D gene: TRBD2
CDR3 length: 16
V gene: TRBV27
J gene: TRBJ2-1
clone size: NA
CDR3 DNA: TGTGCCAGCAGTTTATTAACTAGCGGGGCGGACAATGAGCAGTTCTTC
CDR3 protein: CASSLLTSGADNEQFF

D gene: NA
CDR3 length: 15
V gene: TRBV7-6
J gene: TRBJ1-1
clone size: NA
CDR3 DNA: TGTGCCAGCAGCTTATTGACGCTGATGGACACTGAAGCTTTCTTT
CDR3 protein: CASSLLTLMDTEAFF

D gene: NA
CDR3 length: 16
V gene: TRBV4-1
J gene: TRBJ2-5
clone size: NA
CDR3 DNA: TGCGCCAGCAGCCAAGAGAGCGCCGCAGGGAGGGAGACCCAGTACTTC
CDR3 protein: CASSQESAAGRETQYF

D gene: TRBD1
CDR3 length: 16
V gene: TRBV19
J gene: TRBJ1-2
clone size: once
CDR3 DNA: TGTGCCAGTAGTTCGCTTCTGTGGACAGGGGAAAATGGCTACACCTTC
CDR3 protein: CASSSLLWTGENGYTF

D gene: TRBD1
CDR3 length: 17
V gene: TRBV7-6
J gene: TRBJ2-1
clone size: NA
CDR3 DNA: TGTGCCAGCAGCCGAAGGGACAGGGAAGTCTCGCGGAATGAGCAGTTCTTC
CDR3 protein: CASSRRDREVSRNEQFF

D gene: NA
CDR3 length: 14
V gene: TRBV9
J gene: TRBJ2-2
clone size: NA
CDR3 DNA: TGTGCCAGCAGCGTAGCGGGGGGCATCGGGGAGCTGTTTTTT
CDR3 protein: CASSVAGGIGELFF

D gene: NA
CDR3 length: 16
V gene: TRBV7-2
J gene: TRBJ2-7
clone size: NA
CDR3 DNA: TGTGCCAGCAGCTTAGATTCGGGGCGAGCTTCCTACGAGCAGTACTTC
CDR3 protein: CASSLDSGRASYEQYF

D gene: NA
CDR3 length: 13
V gene: TRBV10-3
J gene: TRBJ2-7
clone size: NA
CDR3 DNA: TGTGCCATCACGTCAGGGACAAGCTACGAGCAGTACTTC
CDR3 protein: CAITSGTSYEQYF

D gene: TRBD2
CDR3 length: 15
V gene: TRBV4-2
J gene: TRBJ2-3
clone size: NA
CDR3 DNA: TGTGCCAGCAGCCAAGGACTAGCGGGGGATGTTACGCAGTATTTT
CDR3 protein: CASSQGLAGDVTQYF

D gene: NA
CDR3 length: 15
V gene: TRBV6-2/TRBV6-3
J gene: TRBJ1-6
clone size: NA
CDR3 DNA: TGTGCCAGCAGTTACGCGGCTATTCGGGATTCACCCCTCCACTTT
CDR3 protein: CASSYAAIRDSPLHF

D gene: NA
CDR3 length: 13
V gene: TRBV20-1
J gene: TRBJ1-5
clone size: NA
CDR3 DNA: TGCAGTGCTAGTGGGCGTATGAGGCAGCCCCAGCATTTT
CDR3 protein: CSASGRMRQPQHF

D gene: NA
CDR3 length: 14
V gene: TRBV7-2
J gene: TRBJ2-2
clone size: NA
CDR3 DNA: TGTGCCAGCAGCGCTGAAGGGGGAACCGGGGAGCTGTTTTTT
CDR3 protein: CASSAEGGTGELFF

D gene: NA
CDR3 length: 14
V gene: TRBV2
J gene: TRBJ1-1
clone size: NA
CDR3 DNA: TGTGCCAGCAGCCCGGGACTACCGAACACTGAAGCTTTCTTT
CDR3 protein: CASSPGLPNTEAFF

D gene: NA
CDR3 length: 12
V gene: TRBV30
J gene: TRBJ2-3
clone size: NA
CDR3 DNA: TGTGCACAAACCGGTCAAGCGGATACGCAGTATTTT
CDR3 protein: CAQTGQADTQYF

D gene: NA
CDR3 length: 12
V gene: TRBV29-1
J gene: TRBJ1-5
clone size: NA
CDR3 DNA: TGCAGCGTCCGTATGAGTAATCAGCCCCAGCATTTT
CDR3 protein: CSVRMSNQPQHF

D gene: NA
CDR3 length: 13
V gene: TRBV19
J gene: TRBJ2-2
clone size: NA
CDR3 DNA: TGTGCCAGTAGTATTTTGGACACCGGGGAGCTGTTTTTT
CDR3 protein: CASSILDTGELFF

D gene: TRBD1
CDR3 length: 13
V gene: TRBV19
J gene: TRBJ1-2
clone size: NA
CDR3 DNA: TGTGCCAGGACCGGACAGGGGGATTATGGCTACACCTTC
CDR3 protein: CARTGQGDYGYTF

D gene: TRBD2
CDR3 length: 17
V gene: TRBV7-2
J gene: TRBJ2-1
clone size: NA
CDR3 DNA: TGTGCCAGCAGCTTCCCTAGCGGGGGGACCTCCTACAATGAGCAGTTCTTC
CDR3 protein: CASSFPSGGTSYNEQFF

D gene: NA
CDR3 length: 13
V gene: TRBV19
J gene: TRBJ1-5
clone size: NA
CDR3 DNA: TGTGCCAGTAGTCAGGGAAGCAATCAGCCCCAGCATTTT
CDR3 protein: CASSQGSNQPQHF

D gene: TRBD2
CDR3 length: 16
V gene: TRBV19
J gene: TRBJ2-3
clone size: NA
CDR3 DNA: TGTGCCAGTAGTCTTCTAGCGGGGTCTAGCACAGATACGCAGTATTTT
CDR3 protein: CASSLLAGSSTDTQYF

D gene: NA
CDR3 length: 13
V gene: TRBV30
J gene: TRBJ1-5
clone size: NA
CDR3 DNA: TGTGCCTGGAGTTCCGGGGCGGGTCAGCCCCAGCATTTT
CDR3 protein: CAWSSGAGQPQHF

D gene: TRBD1
CDR3 length: 14
V gene: TRBV2
J gene: TRBJ1-2
clone size: NA
CDR3 DNA: TGTGCCAGCAAGGACAGGGGGCGGGCCTATGGCTACACCTTC
CDR3 protein: CASKDRGRAYGYTF

D gene: NA
CDR3 length: 16
V gene: TRBV7-2
J gene: TRBJ1-1
clone size: NA
CDR3 DNA: TGTGCCAGCAGCTTAGTGGTCGGGAGGGGAAACACTGAAGCTTTCTTT
CDR3 protein: CASSLVVGRGNTEAFF

D gene: NA
CDR3 length: 11
V gene: TRBV5-4
J gene: TRBJ2-5
clone size: NA
CDR3 DNA: TGTGCCAGCAGCTTGGGACCTCATCAGTACTTC
CDR3 protein: CASSLGPHQYF

D gene: NA
CDR3 length: 17
V gene: TRBV19
J gene: TRBJ1-1
clone size: NA
CDR3 DNA: TGTGCCAGTCACCTTTATGGGGGGGCAACCAAAAACACTGAAGCTTTCTTT
CDR3 protein: CASHLYGGATKNTEAFF

D gene: NA
CDR3 length: 14
V gene: TRBV6-5
J gene: TRBJ1-2
clone size: NA
CDR3 DNA: TGTGCCAGCAGGGGCCCGGGGACGTACTATGGCTACACCTTC
CDR3 protein: CASRGPGTYYGYTF

D gene: NA
CDR3 length: 13
V gene: TRBV28
J gene: TRBJ1-2
clone size: NA
CDR3 DNA: TGTGCCAGCAGTATCTCAGTGGACTATGGCTACACCTTC
CDR3 protein: CASSISVDYGYTF

D gene: NA
CDR3 length: 17
V gene: TRBV4-3
J gene: TRBJ1-5
clone size: NA
CDR3 DNA: TGCGCCAGCAGCCAAGACCCATACAGGGCGGGCAATCAGCCCCAGCATTTT
CDR3 protein: CASSQDPYRAGNQPQHF